Below are 21 T cell receptor beta chains sequenced from a single sample in a study of blood T cell repertoires in COVID-19. TCRdb's table, derived via immunoSEQ multiplex PCR, lists solely in-frame clones and lacks some. The repertoire holds about 99,000 clones, with less than 90% as singletons. Input material: peripheral blood. The origin of the receptors is a man between 65 and 85 years old with active or convalescent COVID-19.

The chain uses TRBV5-5 and TRBJ1-6, with unresolved D. The length of the CDR3 is 14 residues. CDR1 and CDR2 (germline): SGHKS, YYEKEE (reference sequence). V lost 0 bases and J lost 7, with 8 bases in between. DNA for the CDR3: TGTGCCAGCAGCTTGGGGACGGGGAATTCACCCCTCCACTTT. Protein: CASSLGTGNSPLHF.

This chain connects TRBV2 to TRBJ1-4; D uncertain. Between the trimmed V and J ends, which lost 6 bases and 0 bases, there was a span of 11 bases. Per germline, CDR1 SNHLY and CDR2 FYNNEI. The CDR3 loop spans 15 amino acids. CDR3 protein: CASRGSGATNEKLFF. The CDR3 DNA follows: TGTGCCAGCAGGGGTTCAGGCGCAACTAATGAAAAACTGTTTTTT.

Turning to this clone: A junction end diverges from the germline sequence, so it may reflect a read error. This chain joins TRBV7-9 and TRBJ2-5; D remains unclear. Looked up from germline, CDR1 is SEHNR and CDR2 is FQNEAQ (reference sequence). The CDR3 covers 14 residues. CDR3 DNA sequence: TGTGCCAGCAGCTTAGCAGGAGTTCAAGGGACCCAGTACTTC. Amino acids: CASSLAGVQGTQYF.

This clone has just one count. The V call is TRBV19, the J call TRBJ1-2; tentatively, D is TRBD1 (6 bases). The V end was cut by 5 bases, the J end by 2 bases, with 12 bases between. The CDR3 contains 14 residues. Germline CDR1 and CDR2: LNHDA and SQIVND (reference sequence). CDR3 in DNA: TGTGCCAGTAGTGCCGGGACACAAAACTATGGCTACACCTTC. This gives the protein CASSAGTQNYGYTF.

The J gene is TRBJ2-5, the V gene TRBV5-4; D is possibly TRBD1 (6 bases). The V end was cut by 3 bases, the J end by 5 bases, with 14 bases between. Germline V gene sequence: CDR1 SGHNT, CDR2 YYREEE (reference sequence). The CDR3 sequence is 14 residues long. The CDR3 sequence: CASSSTGSQETQYF. CDR3 bases: TGTGCCAGCAGCTCCACAGGGTCACAGGAGACCCAGTACTTC.

The J gene is TRBJ1-6, the V gene TRBV3-1 (or the pseudogene TRBV3-2); D not certain. Germline assignment: CDR1 LGHDT and CDR2 YNNKEL (reference sequence). With 3 bases removed from V and 7 bases from J, the gap between germline ends came to 4 bases. This CDR3 region has 12 residues. The CDR3 loop reads CASSQSNSPLHF. Written as DNA, the CDR3 is TGTGCCAGCAGCCAGTCGAATTCACCCCTCCACTTT.

The rearrangement links TRBV27 to TRBJ2-5, with 8 positions matching TRBD2. The CDR3 length is 15 residues. Germline CDR1 reads MNHEY; CDR2 reads SMNVEV (reference sequence). The J segment lost 3 bases and the V segment lost 5 bases, leaving 8 bases of the junction unmatched. The CDR3 DNA follows: TGTGCCAGCAGTACCCACTCGGGGGGGGAAGAGACCCAGTACTTC. It is translated as CASSTHSGGEETQYF.

The rearrangement uses TRBV6-5 and TRBJ2-6; no definite D call. Germline V gene data show CDR1 as MNHEY and CDR2 as SVGAGI. Trimming removed 8 bases at V and 3 bases at J, with 5 bases between. The CDR3 spans 12 residues. CDR3 DNA: TGTGCCAGCCAGATTGGGGCCAACGTCCTGACTTTC. This sequence encodes CASQIGANVLTF.

This chain links TRBV20-1 with TRBJ2-1; unclear D gene. Germline lookup yields CDR1 DFQATT and CDR2 SNEGSKA (reference sequence). Trimming took 6 bases from V and 7 from J, leaving 10 bases between them. The CDR3 runs to 11 residues. CDR3 in amino acids: CSALGENEQFF. DNA for the CDR3: TGCAGTGCCCTCGGTGAAAATGAGCAGTTCTTC.

The chain uses TRBV6-1 and TRBJ2-7; 10 bases map to TRBD1. V was clipped by 3 bases and J by 0 bases; unmatched bases: 5. The length of the CDR3 is 16 residues. Per the germline V gene, CDR1 is MNHNS and CDR2 is SASEGT. The CDR3 region is CASSDPRDRGSYEQYF. The DNA of the CDR3 is TGTGCCAGCAGTGACCCCCGGGACAGGGGCTCCTACGAGCAGTACTTC.

V usage is TRBV7-2 and J usage is TRBJ2-3; 12 bases line up with TRBD1. The CDR3 sequence is 16 residues long. Trimming cost V 5 bases and J 6 bases; bases outside gene matches: 9. Germline V gene lookup returns CDR1 SGHTA and CDR2 FQGNSA. The CDR3 region has the DNA TGTGCCAGCAGCATCGTGGGACAGGGGGCCTTCGATACGCAGTATTTT. Protein: CASSIVGQGAFDTQYF.

This chain connects TRBV19 to TRBJ1-2; TRBD1 matches 7 bases. CDR3 length equals 14 residues. Germline V gene sequence: CDR1 LNHDA, CDR2 SQIVND (reference sequence). The V segment lost 5 bases and the J segment 5 bases; nucleotides outside the gene matches: 8. The CDR3 reads CASSVGTASYGYTF. DNA of the CDR3: TGTGCCAGTAGTGTTGGGACAGCTTCATATGGCTACACCTTC.

The J gene is TRBJ1-6, the V gene TRBV6-5; 8 bases fit TRBD1. The trim removed 4 bases at V and 7 bases at J, leaving 6 bases unmatched. This CDR3 region has 15 residues. From germline, CDR1 is MNHEY and CDR2 SVGAGI. CDR3 bases: TGTGCCAGCAGTTCCCAGGGGGCGGTCAATTCACCCCTCCACTTT. Its translation is CASSSQGAVNSPLHF.

A few counts support this clone. The chain joins TRBV28 to TRBJ1-1; 7 bases are a match to TRBD1. The J segment lost 3 bases and the V segment lost 7 bases, leaving 8 bases of the junction unmatched. Germline CDR1 and CDR2: MDHEN and SYDVKM. This CDR3 is built from 14 residues. This CDR3 is CASTGTALHTEAFF. The CDR3 DNA reads as TGTGCCAGCACGGGGACAGCACTTCACACTGAAGCTTTCTTT.

This rearrangement joins TRBV27 to TRBJ2-5; 10 nucleotides align to TRBD2. V lost 2 bases to trimming and J lost 5 bases; unmatched junction nucleotides: 11. The CDR3 totals 17 residues. The germline gives CDR1 MNHEY, CDR2 SMNVEV (reference sequence). DNA of the CDR3: TGTGCCAGCAGTTTAGGTCGCCTAGCGGGGGAGAGGGAGACCCAGTACTTC. Its translation: CASSLGRLAGERETQYF.

This clone was observed a few times. V gene TRBV28 combines with J gene TRBJ1-2, with 10 bases that match TRBD1. V lost 6 bases to trimming and J lost 3 bases; unmatched junction nucleotides: 4. Germline CDR1 and CDR2: MDHEN and SYDVKM. The CDR3 length is 14 residues. Written as DNA, the CDR3 is TGTGCCAGCAGGGGGGGACAGGGGTACTATGGCTACACCTTC. Residues: CASRGGQGYYGYTF.

V usage is TRBV28 and J usage is TRBJ2-3; D gene ambiguous. CDR1 is MDHEN, CDR2 SYDVKM, per germline. The CDR3 has 12 amino acids. Trimming took off 8 bases at V and 2 bases at J, with 8 bases between the two ends. The CDR3 bases are TGTGCCAGCGGCGGTACCACAGATACGCAGTATTTT. This translates into CASGGTTDTQYF.

The chain combines TRBV28 with TRBJ1-3; D might be TRBD1 (6 bases). V gave up 6 bases and J gave up 3 bases, with 18 bases separating them. CDR3 length: 16 amino acids. Germline CDR1 and CDR2: MDHEN and SYDVKM. Written as DNA, the CDR3 is TGTGCCAGCAGAGGCCGAGCGGGGGGCGGTGGAAACACCATATATTTT. Its protein product is CASRGRAGGGGNTIYF.

This clone was seen a few times. V usage is TRBV7-8 and J usage is TRBJ1-4, with D unresolved. This CDR3 comprises 13 residues. CDR1 SGHVS and CDR2 FQNEAQ come from the germline V gene. The V gene lost 0 bases and the J gene lost 6 bases, with 5 bases spanning the gap. The CDR3 DNA sequence: TGTGCCAGCAGCTTAGCCACTTATGAAAAACTGTTTTTT. It yields the protein CASSLATYEKLFF.

This clone turned up a few times. The chain couples TRBV24-1 to TRBJ1-5, with a tentative D call TRBD1 (6 bases). The CDR3 consists of 13 residues. The germline V gene encodes CDR1 KGHDR and CDR2 SFDVKD. Trimming pared 9 bases from V and 9 bases from J, leaving 17 bases between. The CDR3 DNA sequence: TGTGCCACCGCACAAAATGTCAGGGGGCCCCAGCATTTT. Residues: CATAQNVRGPQHF.

About this clone: This sequence may be a read error, since a much larger clone differs from it by one base. This sample also contains other DNA sequences that code for the same CDR3. The chain is built from TRBV9 and TRBJ2-7, with TRBD1 identical over 11 bases. The CDR3 runs to 15 residues. The V and J ends lost 3 bases and 3 bases, in that order; junction bases with no gene match: 5. From germline, CDR1 is SGDLS and CDR2 YYNGEE. Here the CDR3 reads CASSAGTGGFYEQYF. Written as DNA, the CDR3 is TGTGCCAGCAGCGCCGGGACAGGGGGATTCTACGAGCAGTACTTC.